The 30 T cell receptor beta chains presented below share a single source sample, sequenced in a study of blood T cell repertoires in COVID-19 (dated by TCRdb to 2020 to 2021). Library preparation was by the immunoSEQ multiplex PCR assay. In its TCRdb copy, this immuneACCESS table keeps in-frame sequences only and misses some clones. Where compared with another copy, unresolved V genes explain less than half of these, and the others have no known cause. This sample has roughly 280,000 clones in its table, and approximately 91% of those were observed once. The ten largest account for around 2.1% of the sample. The sample comprised peripheral blood. The receptors here all came from a man over 45 with acute or convalescent COVID-19.

The J gene is TRBJ2-3, the V gene TRBV2; unclear D gene. CDR1 is SNHLY, CDR2 FYNNEI, per germline. V shed 8 bases and J shed 3 bases, with 9 bases lying between them. The CDR3 totals 12 residues. The CDR3 loop is CASYRVTDTQYF. The CDR3 DNA sequence: TGTGCCAGCTATAGAGTGACAGATACGCAGTATTTT.

The J gene is TRBJ2-3, the V gene TRBV2; D possibly corresponds to TRBD1 (6 bases). CDR1 and CDR2 from the germline V gene are SNHLY and FYNNEI. The germline V and J ends were trimmed by 6 bases and 2 bases, with 12 bases remaining between them. This CDR3 has 14 amino acids. CDR3 coding DNA: TGTGCCAGCAGGAATGGGGGCTACACAGATACGCAGTATTTT. Translation gives CASRNGGYTDTQYF.

The chain links TRBV27 to TRBJ2-3; D remains unclear. Trimming cost V 2 bases and J 2 bases, with 8 bases left between them. Per the germline V gene, CDR1 is MNHEY and CDR2 is SMNVEV (reference sequence). CDR3 size: 14 residues. The CDR3: CASSLISFTDTQYF. As DNA, the CDR3 is TGTGCCAGCAGTTTAATCAGTTTCACAGATACGCAGTATTTT.

V gene TRBV6-5 combines with J gene TRBJ2-7, with D perhaps TRBD2 (6 bases). V shed 2 bases and J shed 1 base, with 12 bases lying between them. Germline lookup yields CDR1 MNHEY and CDR2 SVGAGI. This CDR3 region has 15 residues. The CDR3 nucleotides read TGTGCCAGCAGTTACGACATCGCGGGGTCCTACGAGCAGTACTTC. Encoded protein: CASSYDIAGSYEQYF.

The V gene is TRBV5-1, the J gene TRBJ1-2; no definite D call. The CDR3 is made up of 16 amino acids. V was cut by 4 bases and J by 1 base, with 17 bases left in between. The germline V gene has CDR1 SGHRS and CDR2 YFSETQ. CDR3 DNA: TGCGCCAGCAGCCCGGGAGTAGAACATGTTAACTATGGCTACACCTTC. It translates to CASSPGVEHVNYGYTF.

The sample holds a few counts of this clone. The chain recombines TRBV27 with TRBJ2-1, with TRBD2 matching over 10 bases. V lost 7 bases and J lost 15; bases outside the gene matches: 9. The CDR3 contains 12 residues. From germline, CDR1 is MNHEY and CDR2 SMNVEV (reference sequence). The CDR3, as DNA: TGTGCCAGCACCTCTAGCGGGGGCCCCAGGTTCTTC. As protein: CASTSSGGPRFF.

V is TRBV11-2 and J is TRBJ1-6, with D unclear. Germline CDR1 and CDR2: SGHAT and FQNNGV. V lost 1 base and J lost 1, with 8 bases in between. The CDR3 length is 16 residues. The CDR3 here is CASSLVRGSYNSPLHF. The CDR3 nucleotides read TGTGCCAGCAGCTTAGTTCGAGGGTCCTATAATTCACCCCTCCACTTT.

The genes are TRBV30 and TRBJ2-7; TRBD1 aligns across 7 bases. V shed 0 bases, J shed 2 bases, and the junction held 4 bases outside the gene matches. This CDR3 comprises 14 residues. CDR1 and CDR2 from the germline V gene are GTSNPN and SVGIG (reference sequence). CDR3 coding DNA: TGTGCCTGGAGTGTTTCCACAGGGGCCTACGAGCAGTACTTC. Its protein is CAWSVSTGAYEQYF.

Regarding this clone: Other nucleotide sequences from this sample produce the same CDR3. The CDR3 DNA follows: TGTGCCAGCAGCCCCGGACTGTGGGAGACCCAGTACTTC. This gives the protein CASSPGLWETQYF. The chain joins TRBV9 to TRBJ2-5; a possible D gene is TRBD2 (5 bases). The germline V gene has CDR1 SGDLS and CDR2 YYNGEE. Trimming took off 4 bases at V and 5 bases at J, with 12 bases between the two ends. The CDR3 has 13 amino acids.

This chain connects TRBV2 to TRBJ2-5, with 11 bases matching TRBD2. Per the germline V gene, CDR1 is SNHLY and CDR2 is FYNNEI. CDR3 length equals 14 residues. Losses at the gene ends were 6 bases for V and 5 bases for J; bases not matched to a gene: 5. The CDR3 loop is CASSGTSGAETQYF. The CDR3 DNA reads TGTGCCAGCAGCGGGACTAGCGGTGCGGAGACCCAGTACTTC.

V and J are TRBV7-2 and TRBJ1-4; TRBD1 agrees at 7 bases. CDR3 length: 13 amino acids. The V segment lost 3 bases and the J segment 8 bases; nucleotides outside the gene matches: 3. The germline V gene encodes CDR1 SGHTA and CDR2 FQGNSA. This CDR3 reads CASSFNRGEKLFF. The CDR3 region has the DNA TGTGCCAGCAGCTTTAACAGGGGAGAAAAACTGTTTTTT.

This clone came up a few times. This chain uses TRBV19 with TRBJ2-7, with D possibly being TRBD2 (6 bases). V lost 5 bases, J lost 0 bases, and 17 bases lay in between. Germline V gene sequence: CDR1 LNHDA, CDR2 SQIVND (reference sequence). This CDR3 is 16 amino acids long. CDR3 sequence reads: CASSQPGLIPSYEQYF. The CDR3 region has the DNA TGTGCCAGTAGTCAGCCGGGACTTATTCCCTCCTACGAGCAGTACTTC. The variable domain in full, with the rest retrieved from reference TRBV19 and TRBJ2-7, is DGGITQSPKYLFRKEGQNVTLSCEQNLNHDAMYWYRQDPGQGLRLIYYSQIVNDFQKGDIAEGYSVSREKKESFPLTVTSAQKNPTAFYLCASSQPGLIPSYEQYFGPGTRLTVT.

The chain links TRBV27 to TRBJ2-6; D might be TRBD2 (6 bases). Germline V gives CDR1 MNHEY, CDR2 SMNVEV (reference sequence). The V end was cut by 5 bases, the J end by 3 bases, with 14 bases between. The CDR3 length is 16 residues. CDR3 sequence reads: CASSPPRGGGANVLTF. CDR3 DNA sequence: TGTGCCAGCAGTCCCCCGCGGGGTGGTGGGGCCAACGTCCTGACTTTC.

The CDR3, as DNA: TGTGCCAGCAGCCCAAGCGGCAACACAGATACGCAGTATTTT. This gives the protein CASSPSGNTDTQYF. The rearrangement uses TRBV7-6 and TRBJ2-3; D is perhaps TRBD2 (5 bases). The V end lost 5 bases, the J end lost 2 bases, and 11 bases lay between the germline ends. The CDR3 has 14 residues. The V gene's germline CDR1 is SGHVS and CDR2 FNYEAQ.

The rearrangement uses TRBV7-9 and TRBJ1-6; 10 bases match TRBD1. The ends lost 4 bases at V and 6 bases at J; junction bases unmatched: 0. The CDR3 runs to 14 residues. Germline V gene sequence: CDR1 SEHNR, CDR2 FQNEAQ (reference sequence). Here the CDR3 reads CASSWDRGNSPLHF. In nucleotides, the CDR3 is TGTGCCAGCAGCTGGGACAGGGGTAATTCACCCCTCCACTTT.

This rearrangement joins TRBV18 to TRBJ1-6, with 8 bases aligning to TRBD1. The CDR3 sequence is 15 residues long. The germline V gene encodes CDR1 KGHSH and CDR2 LQKENI. V lost 5 bases to trimming and J lost 5 bases; unmatched junction nucleotides: 5. Here the CDR3 reads CASSLGQAHNSPLHF. The CDR3 DNA follows: TGTGCCAGCTCATTGGGACAGGCCCATAATTCACCCCTCCACTTT.

The chain is built from TRBV11-2 and TRBJ2-6, with TRBD2 as a possible D gene (5 bases). Trimming took 5 bases from V and 2 from J, leaving 10 bases between them. Germline V lookup: CDR1 SGHAT, CDR2 FQNNGV. The CDR3 is 15 amino acids. The DNA of the CDR3 is TGTGCCAGCAGCCTAAGGCGGGCTGGGGCCAACGTCCTGACTTTC. Protein product: CASSLRRAGANVLTF. Drawing the rest from reference TRBV11-2 and TRBJ2-6, the complete variable domain is EAGVAQSPRYKIIEKRQSVAFWCNPISGHATLYWYQQILGQGPKLLIQFQNNGVVDDSQLPKDRFSAERLKGVDSTLKIQPAKLEDSAVYLCASSLRRAGANVLTFGAGSRLTVL.

V gene TRBV5-4 combines with J gene TRBJ2-3, with D possibly TRBD2 on 5 matching bases. From germline, CDR1 is SGHNT and CDR2 YYREEE (reference sequence). The V gene lost 0 bases and the J gene lost 2 bases, with 13 bases spanning the gap. CDR3 length: 16 amino acids. The DNA of the CDR3 is TGTGCCAGCAGCTTGGGTTCTAGCCTGGACACAGATACGCAGTATTTT. It yields the protein CASSLGSSLDTDTQYF.

The rearrangement joins TRBV9 to TRBJ1-5; no clear D. The germline V gene encodes CDR1 SGDLS and CDR2 YYNGEE. The CDR3 is 18 residues long. The V end was cut by 1 base, the J end by 1 base, with 18 bases between. The CDR3 nucleotides read TGTGCCAGCAGCGTAATGGAGGTAAGGAGTGGGAGCAATCAGCCCCAGCATTTT. Residues: CASSVMEVRSGSNQPQHF.

The chain couples TRBV4-1 to TRBJ1-3; a possible D gene is TRBD1 (5 bases). Germline V gene lookup returns CDR1 MGHRA and CDR2 YSYEKL. The CDR3 spans 15 residues. Trimming took off 0 bases at V and 4 bases at J, with 10 bases between the two ends. CDR3: CASSQERRGGNTIYF. CDR3 DNA sequence: TGCGCCAGCAGCCAAGAGCGTCGGGGGGGAAACACCATATATTTT.

This clone was seen more than once but under ten times. The J gene is TRBJ2-7, the V gene TRBV19; no clear D gene. In germline, CDR1 is LNHDA, CDR2 SQIVND (reference sequence). Trimming removed 3 bases from V and 7 bases from J, with 13 bases in between. This CDR3 region has 13 residues. The CDR3 here is CASSIIAGGEQYF. CDR3 DNA sequence: TGTGCCAGTAGTATTATCGCAGGTGGTGAGCAGTACTTC.

The rearrangement joins TRBV15 to TRBJ2-6; weak D call: TRBD2 (5 bases). V gave up 5 bases and J gave up 1 base, with 24 bases separating them. Germline loops: CDR1 LNHNV, CDR2 YYDKDF (reference sequence). The CDR3 is 20 residues long. In DNA form, the CDR3 reads TGTGCCACCAGCGTTGATCGGTTAGGCGACTACTTATCTGGGGCCAACGTCCTGACTTTC. Amino acid sequence: CATSVDRLGDYLSGANVLTF.

The CDR3 loop reads CASRDRRDTVYGYTF. Here the CDR3 DNA reads TGTGCCAGCAGGGACAGGCGCGACACCGTCTATGGCTACACCTTC. V is TRBV7-9 and J is TRBJ1-2; TRBD1 aligns across 7 bases. V lost 6 bases, J lost 4 bases, and 11 bases stayed unmatched. CDR3 length equals 15 residues. Germline CDR1 and CDR2: SEHNR and FQNEAQ (reference sequence).

This chain uses TRBV7-2 with TRBJ2-1; 8 nucleotides align to TRBD2. Unmatched junction bases numbered 13, after V lost 5 bases and J lost 7 bases. The CDR3 covers 16 residues. The germline gives CDR1 SGHTA, CDR2 FQGNSA. The chain's CDR3 is CASSPRGGGPRNEQFF. The CDR3 DNA sequence: TGTGCCAGCAGCCCAAGGGGCGGGGGGCCCAGGAATGAGCAGTTCTTC.

As regards this clone: This sample also contains other DNA sequences that code for the same CDR3. The V call is TRBV9, the J call TRBJ2-1; D is uncertain. Per germline, CDR1 SGDLS and CDR2 YYNGEE. The V and J ends lost 4 bases and 1 base respectively, with 3 bases between them. This CDR3 contains 12 residues. In DNA, the CDR3 is TGTGCCAGCAGCCCATCCTACAATGAGCAGTTCTTC. Its translation is CASSPSYNEQFF.

The chain uses TRBV3-1 (or the pseudogene TRBV3-2) and TRBJ1-5; no reliable D call. This CDR3 has 14 amino acids. Germline CDR1 is LGHDT and CDR2 is YNNKEL (reference sequence). Trimming stripped 1 base from V and 0 bases from J, with 4 bases between. The CDR3 loop reads CASSQANSNQPQHF. The CDR3 DNA reads as TGTGCCAGCAGCCAAGCTAATAGCAATCAGCCCCAGCATTTT.

V and J are TRBV21-1 and TRBJ1-6. TRBV21-1 is recorded as a pseudogene. The CDR3 length is 13 residues. CDR3 nucleotide sequence: TGTGCCCTGGGGGGACTGGGTAATTCACCCCTCCACTTT. Amino acids: CALGGLGNSPLHF.

The chain employs TRBV27 and TRBJ2-1, with D perhaps matching TRBD2 (5 bases). The CDR3 consists of 14 residues. V was cut by 3 bases and J by 1 base, with 7 bases left in between. Germline values: CDR1 MNHEY, CDR2 SMNVEV (reference sequence). The CDR3 region is CASSFGGSYNEQFF. The CDR3 DNA sequence: TGTGCCAGCAGTTTCGGCGGGTCCTACAATGAGCAGTTCTTC.

The J gene is TRBJ2-3, the V gene TRBV29-1; 8 bases line up with TRBD2. Germline trimming cut 5 bases from V and 5 bases from J; bases unmatched to any gene: 9. This CDR3 spans 14 amino acids. The germline gives CDR1 SQVTM, CDR2 ANQGSEA. The CDR3 bases are TGCAGCGTTTCAATTGGCGGGGGGCTAGATACGCAGTATTTT. Translating it yields CSVSIGGGLDTQYF.

The gene calls are TRBV7-8 and TRBJ1-1; perhaps TRBD1 as D (6 bases). Germline CDR1 reads SGHVS; CDR2 reads FQNEAQ. The V gene lost 6 bases and the J gene lost 8 bases, with 13 bases spanning the gap. This CDR3 comprises 12 residues. The CDR3 nucleotides are TGTGCCAGCAGAACCGGCAGGGGAGAAGCTTTCTTT. This sequence encodes CASRTGRGEAFF.